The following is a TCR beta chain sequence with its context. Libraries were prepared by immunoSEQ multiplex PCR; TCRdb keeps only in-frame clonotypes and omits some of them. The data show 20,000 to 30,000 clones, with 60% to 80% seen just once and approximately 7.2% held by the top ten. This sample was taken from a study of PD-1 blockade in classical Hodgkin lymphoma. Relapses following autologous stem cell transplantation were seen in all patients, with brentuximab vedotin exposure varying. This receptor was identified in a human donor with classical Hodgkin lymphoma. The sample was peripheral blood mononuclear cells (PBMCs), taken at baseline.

As DNA, the CDR3 is TGTGCCAGCAGTTCCCATATCTTGGAGCAGTACTTC. Protein: CASSSHILEQYF. The chain recombines TRBV11-2 with TRBJ2-7, with D uncertain. V lost 6 bases and J lost 7, with 13 bases in between. The length of the CDR3 is 12 residues. Germline-derived CDR1 and CDR2 are SGHAT and FQNNGV.